Listed here is a single T cell receptor (beta chain). The sample originates from a study of shared clonotypes between healthy human individuals. CD4+ cells were split into CD45RA+ naive and CD45RA-negative memory subsets. The CDR3 sequence is 16 residues long. Germline V gives CDR1 MDHEN, CDR2 SYDVKM. V lost 10 bases, J lost 0 bases, and 21 bases lay in between. The assay was run at deep level. For every subset, genomic DNA was evenly distributed across several immunoSEQ plates. Clones were sequenced by immunoSEQ multiplex PCR, and TCRdb holds only the in-frame ones, with some missing. The sample holds about 300,000 clones, around 67% seen once.

The clonotype was recovered from a man aged 25 to 45 in good health. The chain recombines TRBV28 with TRBJ1-1, with D possibly TRBD1 on 6 matching bases. Material for sequencing was memory CD4+ T cells sorted from blood. Stated subset: CD45RA-negative fraction. CDR3 sequence: CATHLLLGQMNTEAFF. The CDR3 nucleotides are TGTGCCACCCACCTTCTGTTGGGACAAATGAACACTGAAGCTTTCTTT.